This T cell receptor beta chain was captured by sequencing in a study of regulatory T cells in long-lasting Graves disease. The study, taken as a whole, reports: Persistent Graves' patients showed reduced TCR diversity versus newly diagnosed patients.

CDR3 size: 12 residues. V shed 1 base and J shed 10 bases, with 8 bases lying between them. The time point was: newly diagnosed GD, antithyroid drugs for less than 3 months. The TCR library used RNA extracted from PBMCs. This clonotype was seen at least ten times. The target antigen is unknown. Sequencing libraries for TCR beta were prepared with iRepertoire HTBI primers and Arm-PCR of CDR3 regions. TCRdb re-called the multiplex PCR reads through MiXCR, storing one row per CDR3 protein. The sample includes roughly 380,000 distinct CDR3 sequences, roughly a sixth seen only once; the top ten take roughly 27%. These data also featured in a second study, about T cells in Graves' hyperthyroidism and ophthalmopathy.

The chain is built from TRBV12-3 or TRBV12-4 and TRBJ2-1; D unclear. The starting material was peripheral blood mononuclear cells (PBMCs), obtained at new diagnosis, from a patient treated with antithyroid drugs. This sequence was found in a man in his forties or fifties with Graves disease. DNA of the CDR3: TGTGCCAGCAGTTTAGGGCCGAAGGAGCAGTTCTTC. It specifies CASSLGPKEQFF.